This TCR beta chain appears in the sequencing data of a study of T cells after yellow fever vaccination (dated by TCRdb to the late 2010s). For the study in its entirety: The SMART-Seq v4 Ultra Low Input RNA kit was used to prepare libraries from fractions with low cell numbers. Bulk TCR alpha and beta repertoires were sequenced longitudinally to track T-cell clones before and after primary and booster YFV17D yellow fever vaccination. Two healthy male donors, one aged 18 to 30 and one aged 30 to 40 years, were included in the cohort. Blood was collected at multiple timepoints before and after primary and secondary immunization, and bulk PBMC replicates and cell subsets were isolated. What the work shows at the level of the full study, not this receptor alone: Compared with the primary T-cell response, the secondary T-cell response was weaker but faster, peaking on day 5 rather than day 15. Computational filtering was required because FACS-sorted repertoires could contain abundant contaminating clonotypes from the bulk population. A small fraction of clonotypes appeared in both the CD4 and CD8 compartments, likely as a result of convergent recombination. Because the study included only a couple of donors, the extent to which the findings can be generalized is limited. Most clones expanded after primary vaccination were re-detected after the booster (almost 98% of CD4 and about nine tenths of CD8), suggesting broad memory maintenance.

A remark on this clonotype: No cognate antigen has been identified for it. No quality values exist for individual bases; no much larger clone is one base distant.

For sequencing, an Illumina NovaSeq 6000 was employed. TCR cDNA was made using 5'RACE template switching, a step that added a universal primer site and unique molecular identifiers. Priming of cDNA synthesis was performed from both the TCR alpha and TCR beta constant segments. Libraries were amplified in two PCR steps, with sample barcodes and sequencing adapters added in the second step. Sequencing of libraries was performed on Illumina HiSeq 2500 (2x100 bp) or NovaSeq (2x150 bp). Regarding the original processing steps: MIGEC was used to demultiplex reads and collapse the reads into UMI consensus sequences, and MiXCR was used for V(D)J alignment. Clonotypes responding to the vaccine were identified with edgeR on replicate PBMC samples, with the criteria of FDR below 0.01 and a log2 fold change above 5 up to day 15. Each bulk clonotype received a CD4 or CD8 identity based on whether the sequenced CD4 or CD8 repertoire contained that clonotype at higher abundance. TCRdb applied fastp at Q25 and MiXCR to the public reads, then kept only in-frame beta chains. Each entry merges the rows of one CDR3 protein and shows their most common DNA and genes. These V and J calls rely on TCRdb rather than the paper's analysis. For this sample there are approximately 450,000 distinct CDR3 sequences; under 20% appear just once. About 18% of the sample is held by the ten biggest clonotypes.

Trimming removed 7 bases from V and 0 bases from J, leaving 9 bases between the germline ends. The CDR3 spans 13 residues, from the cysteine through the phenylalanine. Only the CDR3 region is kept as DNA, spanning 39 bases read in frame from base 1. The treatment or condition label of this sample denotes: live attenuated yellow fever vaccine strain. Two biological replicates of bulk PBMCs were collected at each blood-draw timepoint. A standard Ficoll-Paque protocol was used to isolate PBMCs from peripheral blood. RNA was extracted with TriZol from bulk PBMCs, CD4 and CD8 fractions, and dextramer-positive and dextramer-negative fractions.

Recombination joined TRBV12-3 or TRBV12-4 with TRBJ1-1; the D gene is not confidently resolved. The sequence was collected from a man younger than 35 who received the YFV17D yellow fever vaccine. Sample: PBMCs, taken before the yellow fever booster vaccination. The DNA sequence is TGTGCCAGCACCCTGACATTGAACACTGAAGCTTTCTTT. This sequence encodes CASTLTLNTEAFF.